This TCR beta chain stems from a study of T cell responses to AZD1222 COVID-19 vaccine. TCRdb's table, derived via immunoSEQ multiplex PCR, lists solely in-frame clones and lacks some. The sample contains roughly 99,000 clones, roughly nine tenths of which appear only once. General observations from the study: Baseline seropositivity occurred in only six or seven AZD1222 recipients.

Concerning this clone: Antigen specificity is unknown.

Trimming took 3 bases from V and 0 from J; bases not matched to a gene: 9. CDR1 and CDR2 from the germline V gene are MNHEY and SMNVEV (reference sequence). The CDR3 covers 18 residues. This clonotype was sampled from an adult who received the AZD1222 COVID-19 vaccine. J is TRBJ2-1 and V is TRBV27, with 9 nucleotides matching TRBD2. The sample was peripheral blood, taken 28 days after the second AZD1222 dose. The DNA of the CDR3 is TGTGCCAGCAGTTTCATAGCGGGAGCGCAGAGCTCCTACAATGAGCAGTTCTTC. Its protein product is CASSFIAGAQSSYNEQFF.